This T cell receptor (beta chain) came from a study of T cells in Graves' hyperthyroidism and ophthalmopathy. This clonotype was observed many times. The CDR3 is 11 amino acids. Looked up from germline, CDR1 is SNHLY and CDR2 is FYNNEI. V lost 6 bases and J lost 5, with 8 bases in between. The source material, RNA transcripts, was used to amplify TCR beta CDR3 regions. HTBI primers were used for first-round RT-PCR of the TCR CDR3. TCRdb ran MiXCR on the multiplex PCR reads and lists one entry per CDR3 protein. The sample yields 470,000 or so distinct CDR3 sequences, around 21% seen once. The sequencing input was blood. V and J are TRBV2 and TRBJ2-7; D is perhaps TRBD1 or TRBD2 (5 bases each). This TCR was sampled from a man aged 18 to 30 with Graves' hyperthyroidism. This CDR3 reads CASRGTDEQYF. CDR3 DNA sequence: TGTGCCAGCAGGGGGACGGACGAGCAGTACTTC.